What follows is one TCR beta chain and its context. The antigen remains undetermined. Clones were sequenced by immunoSEQ multiplex PCR, and TCRdb holds only the in-frame ones, with some missing. The sample contains about 9,700 clones, roughly three quarters of which appear only once. This sample is part of a study of neoadjuvant nivolumab and ipilimumab in lung cancer. Points from the study as a whole: TCR richness and clonality were higher in tumors than adjacent uninvolved lung. TCR clonality did not significantly correlate with pathologic tumor regression. Higher pretherapy blood TCR richness went with higher resected-tumor richness. TCR sequencing covered a small number of samples.

Losses at the gene ends were 5 bases for V and 0 bases for J; bases not matched to a gene: 12. Germline V gene data show CDR1 as SGHNT and CDR2 as YENEEA. The CDR3 loop spans 17 amino acids. This TCR was sampled from an adult with non-small cell lung cancer. Some clones in this sample may be carry-over from other donors' samples. The rearrangement uses TRBV11-3 and TRBJ2-7; 8 bases agree with TRBD2. The input for sequencing was tumor tissue, taken after neoadjuvant nivolumab, alone or with ipilimumab, at or shortly before surgery. The CDR3 DNA follows: TGTGCCAGCAGCCGCCCCCTCCGACTAGCGTCCTCCTACGAGCAGTACTTC. This translates into CASSRPLRLASSYEQYF.